Following are 10 T cell receptor beta chains from one sample sequenced in a study of identical twins. MiXCR, applied by TCRdb to the 5' RACE reads, yields one record per CDR3 protein. The sample has over 500,000 distinct CDR3 sequences, 22% seen once; the top ten hold about 0.99%. These records were also assigned to another study, of T cells expressing NK-cell markers.

The sample consisted of CD4+ T cells sorted from blood. Receptors originate from a woman aged 18-29 years in good health.

This clonotype has at least ten counts. The J gene is TRBJ2-5, the V gene TRBV12-3 or TRBV12-4, with D possibly TRBD1 on 6 matching bases. The CDR3 length is 13 residues. V was trimmed by 3 bases and J by 5 bases, leaving 10 bases between them. For the CDR3, the DNA is TGTGCCAGCAGTTTTTGGGGGCTGGAGACCCAGTACTTC. Its protein product is CASSFWGLETQYF.

This clonotype was seen a handful of times. V usage is TRBV7-9 and J usage is TRBJ2-7; 9 bases are a match to TRBD1. Germline V gene sequence: CDR1 SEHNR, CDR2 FQNEAQ (reference sequence). V was pared by 10 bases and J by 3 bases, with 13 bases of the junction left unmatched. CDR3 size: 15 residues. The CDR3 here is CATTTGQGTFYEQYF. In DNA form, the CDR3 reads TGTGCCACGACTACCGGACAGGGGACCTTCTACGAGCAGTACTTC.

A few counts support this clonotype. CDR3 nucleotide sequence: TGCGCCAGCAGCCAAGATCTGGCTAGCGGGAGTTATACGCAGTATTTT. It codes for CASSQDLASGSYTQYF. The rearrangement uses TRBV4-3 and TRBJ2-3; 10 bases line up with TRBD2. V was pared by 0 bases and J by 7 bases, with 7 bases of the junction left unmatched. The CDR3 is 16 residues long. CDR1 and CDR2 (germline): LGHNA, YSLEER.

J is TRBJ2-2 and V is TRBV7-2, with TRBD1 matching over 8 bases. Germline CDR1 reads SGHTA; CDR2 reads FQGNSA. The ends lost 1 base at V and 6 bases at J; junction bases unmatched: 7. The CDR3 is made up of 16 amino acids. The CDR3 here is CASSLGHTGGAGELFF. The CDR3 DNA sequence: TGTGCCAGCAGCTTAGGGCATACAGGGGGAGCCGGGGAGCTGTTTTTT.

The chain is built from TRBV7-8 and TRBJ2-2; possibly TRBD1 for D (6 bases). The CDR3 sequence is 15 residues long. Trimming cost V 4 bases and J 3 bases, with 12 bases left between them. Germline V CDR1 and CDR2: SGHVS, FQNEAQ. The CDR3 sequence: CASSSRGRDTGELFF. CDR3 bases: TGTGCCAGCAGCTCCAGGGGTCGCGACACCGGGGAGCTGTTTTTT.

This clonotype was counted only a few times. Here the CDR3 reads CASSLGGRGPYTGELFF. CDR3 coding DNA: TGCGCCAGCAGCCTAGGGGGTAGAGGGCCCTACACCGGGGAGCTGTTTTTT. This chain joins TRBV4-3 and TRBJ2-2; perhaps TRBD1 as D (6 bases). The CDR3 runs to 17 residues. Trimming shortened V by 4 bases and J by 3 bases, and 18 bases separated the two germline ends. Germline assignment: CDR1 LGHNA and CDR2 YSLEER.

The chain is built from TRBV12-3 or TRBV12-4 and TRBJ2-5; 10 nucleotides align to TRBD2. Trimming removed 0 bases from V and 2 bases from J; junction bases left unmatched: 6. The CDR3 is 17 amino acids. Written as DNA, the CDR3 is TGTGCCAGCAGTTTAGCGGTGAGCGGGAGGGGACAAGAGACCCAGTACTTC. Translation: CASSLAVSGRGQETQYF.

This clonotype was counted only a few times. The J gene is TRBJ2-7, the V gene TRBV6-5, with TRBD1 identical over 9 bases. Germline assignment: CDR1 MNHEY and CDR2 SVGAGI. This CDR3 has 15 amino acids. V was pared by 0 bases and J by 3 bases, with 3 bases of the junction left unmatched. The CDR3 here is CASSYSTGGIYEQYF. The CDR3 DNA sequence: TGTGCCAGCAGTTACTCGACAGGGGGTATCTACGAGCAGTACTTC.

The table lists this clonotype with a few counts. V is TRBV27 and J is TRBJ2-3; TRBD2 aligns across 11 bases. Trimming took 4 bases from V and 3 from J; bases not matched to a gene: 6. CDR3 length equals 16 residues. Germline loops: CDR1 MNHEY, CDR2 SMNVEV (reference sequence). Here the CDR3 DNA reads TGTGCCAGCAGTTATCTAGCGGGGGGCGGGACAGATACGCAGTATTTT. This gives the protein CASSYLAGGGTDTQYF.

This clonotype was seen a handful of times. The rearrangement joins TRBV9 to TRBJ2-7; unclear D gene. Germline CDR1 reads SGDLS; CDR2 reads YYNGEE. The germline V and J ends were trimmed by 1 base and 5 bases, with 10 bases remaining between them. The CDR3 spans 13 residues. The CDR3 is CASSVSVVDEQYF. CDR3 nucleotide sequence: TGTGCCAGCAGCGTATCCGTAGTGGACGAGCAGTACTTC.